This is a list of T cell receptor beta chains from one sample in a study of early T cells in non-severe SARS-CoV-2 infection. TCRdb recomputed calls from the 5' RACE reads with MiXCR, one row per CDR3 protein. The sample has about 34,000 distinct CDR3 sequences, about 6% seen once. What was sequenced was whole blood. Receptors originate from an adult who was a healthcare worker with PCR-confirmed SARS-CoV-2 infection or an uninfected control (not recorded which). The CDR3 runs from the conserved cysteine through the conserved F or W. A D gene is named only where the DNA matches it firmly. Where a row states a size, it is once, few, many or the class of an expanded clone; other rows omit it.

cdr3_aa cdr3_nt clone_size j_call d_call v_call
CAWSVSLPKETQYF TGTGCCTGGAGTGTTTCACTACCGAAAGAGACCCAGTACTTC few TRBJ2-5 . TRBV30
CASSSGILYQETQYF TGCGCCAGCAGCTCAGGGATATTGTACCAAGAGACCCAGTACTTC . TRBJ2-5 . TRBV5-1
CASSPGLQNTGELFF TGTGCCAGCTCACCGGGACTTCAGAACACCGGGGAGCTGTTTTTT many TRBJ2-2 . TRBV18
CASSPPGEDYQETQYF TGTGCCAGCAGTCCCCCGGGAGAGGACTACCAAGAGACCCAGTACTTC few TRBJ2-5 . TRBV28
CASRLGRETLNTEAFF TGTGCCAGTAGACTTGGTCGAGAGACCTTGAACACTGAAGCTTTCTTT many TRBJ1-1 . TRBV19
CASSLSWRLNPGTDTQYF TGTGCCAGCAGTTTATCATGGCGACTAAACCCTGGCACAGATACGCAGTATTTT medium-sized TRBJ2-3 . TRBV27
CASSLSYFGRTNQPQHF TGTGCCAGCAGTTTGAGTTATTTCGGCAGGACAAATCAGCCCCAGCATTTT many TRBJ1-5 . TRBV12-3/TRBV12-4
CASSSFGTGSRGYTF TGTGCCAGCAGTTCCTTTGGGACAGGTTCGAGGGGCTACACCTTC many TRBJ1-2 TRBD1 TRBV12-3/TRBV12-4
CASSSVGSSYEQYF TGCGCCAGCAGCTCCGTCGGGAGCTCCTACGAGCAGTACTTC many TRBJ2-7 . TRBV5-1
CASSPTSGKMDNEQFF TGTGCCAGCAGCCCCACATCGGGGAAAATGGACAATGAGCAGTTCTTC . TRBJ2-1 . TRBV11-2
CSARKDTTYEQYF TGCAGTGCTAGAAAGGACACCACCTACGAGCAGTACTTC many TRBJ2-7 . TRBV20-1
CASTYRDNSPLHF TGTGCCAGCACCTACAGGGATAATTCACCCCTCCACTTT medium-sized TRBJ1-6 . TRBV12-3/TRBV12-4
CASSPRKLGQGATGNTIYF TGTGCCAGCAGCCCTCGAAAACTGGGACAGGGGGCAACTGGAAACACCATATATTTT . TRBJ1-3 TRBD1 TRBV7-9
CASGLVTGAHTEAFF TGTGCTAGTGGTTTGGTAACAGGGGCTCACACTGAAGCTTTCTTT . TRBJ1-1 TRBD1 TRBV12-5
CASSRQGTGSYNEQFF TGTGCCAGCAGCAGACAGGGGACCGGCTCCTACAATGAGCAGTTCTTC many TRBJ2-1 TRBD1 TRBV6-5
CARSGTSGGALETQYF TGTGCCAGATCCGGGACTAGCGGGGGGGCCTTGGAGACCCAGTACTTC many TRBJ2-5 TRBD2 TRBV2
CASSPITGTTQETQYF TGCGCCAGCAGCCCGATAACCGGGACAACCCAAGAGACCCAGTACTTC many TRBJ2-5 . TRBV5-1
CSAGARALGYTF TGCAGCGCTGGAGCAAGGGCATTAGGCTACACCTTC many TRBJ1-2 . TRBV29-1
CASRRRQLSGANVLTF TGTGCCAGCAGACGCCGACAGCTCTCTGGGGCCAACGTCCTGACTTTC . TRBJ2-6 . TRBV28
CASSLGGLNTEAFF TGCGCCAGCAGCTTGGGGGGGCTAAACACTGAAGCTTTCTTT many TRBJ1-1 . TRBV5-1
CASSLLQANTEAFF TGTGCCAGCAGCTTATTACAGGCGAACACTGAAGCTTTCTTT many TRBJ1-1 . TRBV7-9
CASSLAKTPQETQYF TGCGCCAGCAGCTTGGCCAAGACACCCCAAGAGACCCAGTACTTC . TRBJ2-5 . TRBV5-1
CASSSPSSYEQYF TGTGCCAGCAGCTCCCCCAGCTCCTACGAGCAGTACTTC many TRBJ2-7 . TRBV7-2
CASSEGGASTDTQYF TGTGCCAGCAGCGAAGGGGGGGCTAGCACAGATACGCAGTATTTT . TRBJ2-3 . TRBV28
CASSWTGASEAFF TGTGCCAGCAGTTGGACAGGGGCAAGCGAAGCTTTCTTT many TRBJ1-1 TRBD1 TRBV2
CASSPGTVPINEQFF TGTGCCAGCAGCCCGGGGACGGTCCCCATCAATGAGCAGTTCTTC few TRBJ2-1 . TRBV27
CASTYGDEQFF TGTGCCAGCACGTATGGGGATGAGCAGTTCTTC many TRBJ2-1 . TRBV12-3/TRBV12-4
CSAQPGTPLYEQYF TGCAGTGCCCAACCCGGGACTCCTCTCTACGAGCAGTACTTC many TRBJ2-7 . TRBV20-1
CASRPGQNTGELFF TGTGCCAGCAGACCCGGACAGAACACCGGGGAGCTGTTTTTT . TRBJ2-2 . TRBV6-6
CASSPIRGGPGNEQFF TGTGCCAGCAGCCCGATCCGGGGGGGCCCAGGGAATGAGCAGTTCTTC few TRBJ2-1 TRBD2 TRBV12-3/TRBV12-4
CASSQGKGSMNTEAFF TGTGCCAGCTCACAGGGGAAGGGGAGCATGAACACTGAAGCTTTCTTT many TRBJ1-1 TRBD1 TRBV6-2/TRBV6-3
CASSIGTSQTGETQYF TGTGCCAGCAGCATCGGGACTAGCCAAACGGGGGAGACCCAGTACTTC few TRBJ2-5 TRBD2 TRBV13